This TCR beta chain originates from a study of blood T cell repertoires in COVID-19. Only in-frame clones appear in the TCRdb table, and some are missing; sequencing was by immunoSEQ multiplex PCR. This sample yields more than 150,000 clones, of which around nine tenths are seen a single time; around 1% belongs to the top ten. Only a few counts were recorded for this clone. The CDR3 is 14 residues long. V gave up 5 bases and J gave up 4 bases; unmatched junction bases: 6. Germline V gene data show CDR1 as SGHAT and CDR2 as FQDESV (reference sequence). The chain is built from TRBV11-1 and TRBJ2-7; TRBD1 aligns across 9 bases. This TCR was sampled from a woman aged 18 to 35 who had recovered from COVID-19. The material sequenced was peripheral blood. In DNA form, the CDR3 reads TGTGCCAGCAGCCAACACGGGACAGGGTACGAGCAGTACTTC. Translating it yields CASSQHGTGYEQYF.